The source of this TCR beta chain is a study of T-cell memory formation after mild COVID-19. Looking at the study overall: Each donor largely had its own TCR clusters. The study's findings and limits: Balance between CD4 and CD8 was seen in clones contracting day 15 to 85, and a CD4+ lean was seen in later expanders.

Relative to its sample, this clonotype is medium-sized. Its specificity is not known. TCRdb fed the 5' RACE reads into MiXCR, producing one record per CDR3 protein. The sample shows 110,000 or so distinct CDR3 sequences, over 20% of them seen only once. The TCR sequence derives from a man aged 18-30 years who had mild COVID-19 (a few samples of this study predate the infection). Cell type and time point are not known. Sequenced input: PBMCs or a T cell subset sorted from them (not recorded which).

DNA of the CDR3: TGTGCCAGCAGCTTCGGGACAGGGTTTGGCTACACCTTC. Translated, it gives CASSFGTGFGYTF. The chain couples TRBV7-2 to TRBJ1-2; 9 bases fit TRBD1. The CDR3 is 13 residues long. Germline V gene lookup returns CDR1 SGHTA and CDR2 FQGNSA. Trimming took 3 bases from V and 7 from J; bases not matched to a gene: 3.